Presented here are 13 T cell receptor beta chains from one specimen sequenced in a study of blood T cell repertoires in COVID-19. Clones were read by immunoSEQ multiplex PCR, and TCRdb kept only the in-frame ones, dropping some. The top ten hold over 1.2% of the sample, which has approximately 230,000 clones, 70% to 90% seen once. Specimen: peripheral blood. The receptor set was obtained from an older man with acute or convalescent COVID-19.

The V and J genes are TRBV19 and TRBJ1-1, with 11 bases matching TRBD1. This CDR3 is built from 16 residues. The J segment lost 0 bases and the V segment lost 3 bases, leaving 3 bases of the junction unmatched. The germline V gene has CDR1 LNHDA and CDR2 SQIVND (reference sequence). CDR3: CASSMGQGGMNTEAFF. For the CDR3, the DNA is TGTGCCAGTAGTATGGGACAGGGGGGAATGAACACTGAAGCTTTCTTT.

The chain couples TRBV11-3 to TRBJ1-1; TRBD1 matches 9 bases. The CDR3 contains 14 residues. In germline, CDR1 is SGHNT, CDR2 YENEEA. Unmatched junction bases numbered 8, after V lost 5 bases and J lost 7 bases. The CDR3 DNA sequence: TGTGCCAGCAGCCCGGGACAGGGTTTGGGTGAAGCTTTCTTT. Protein product: CASSPGQGLGEAFF.

CDR3 sequence: CASSQDGGTGPYYGYTF. CDR3 nucleotide sequence: TGTGCCAGCAGCCAAGATGGAGGGACAGGGCCATACTATGGCTACACCTTC. The chain links TRBV4-2 to TRBJ1-2; 9 nucleotides align to TRBD1. This CDR3 comprises 17 residues. From germline, CDR1 is LGHNA and CDR2 YNFKEQ. V lost 0 bases to trimming and J lost 3 bases; unmatched junction nucleotides: 8.

The V gene is TRBV27, the J gene TRBJ2-7, with TRBD1 matching over 7 bases. Germline CDR1 reads MNHEY; CDR2 reads SMNVEV (reference sequence). The CDR3 has 15 amino acids. V was clipped by 2 bases and J by 3 bases; unmatched bases: 7. The CDR3 region has the DNA TGTGCCAGCAGTTTAAGTTTGGCAGGGGGCTACGAGCAGTACTTC. Amino acids: CASSLSLAGGYEQYF.

The V call is TRBV12-3 or TRBV12-4, the J call TRBJ1-2, with no clear D. The CDR3 runs 13 residues. V lost 2 bases, J lost 4 bases, and 8 bases lay in between. This CDR3 is CASSLFQFYGYTF. CDR3 in DNA: TGTGCCAGCAGTTTATTTCAGTTCTATGGCTACACCTTC.

The chain is built from TRBV6-5 and TRBJ2-4; 7 bases fit TRBD1. The CDR3 totals 14 residues. Per germline, CDR1 MNHEY and CDR2 SVGAGI. The junction had 10 bases not matched to a gene; V was cut back by 6 bases and J by 8 bases. CDR3 bases: TGTGCCAGCAGCGACGCGGACAGGTTATACATTCAGTACTTC. This translates into CASSDADRLYIQYF.

The chain uses TRBV19 and TRBJ2-1; TRBD2 agrees at 11 bases. V shed 4 bases and J 1 base; nucleotides not matched to a gene: 3. This CDR3 spans 16 amino acids. Germline V lookup: CDR1 LNHDA, CDR2 SQIVND (reference sequence). CDR3 protein: CASSTLAGGSYNEQFF. In DNA form, the CDR3 reads TGTGCCAGTAGTACTTTAGCGGGAGGGTCCTACAATGAGCAGTTCTTC. The full variable domain, completed using reference TRBV19 and TRBJ2-1, is DGGITQSPKYLFRKEGQNVTLSCEQNLNHDAMYWYRQDPGQGLRLIYYSQIVNDFQKGDIAEGYSVSREKKESFPLTVTSAQKNPTAFYLCASSTLAGGSYNEQFFGPGTRLTVL.

The chain has TRBV24-1 and TRBJ2-2; unclear D gene. The V gene's germline CDR1 is KGHDR and CDR2 SFDVKD. The CDR3 length is 14 residues. V was cut by 4 bases and J by 2 bases, with 7 bases left in between. The CDR3, as DNA: TGTGCCACCAGTGACCAATCCAACACCGGGGAGCTGTTTTTT. It is translated as CATSDQSNTGELFF.

This chain links TRBV7-2 with TRBJ2-7, with 8 bases that match TRBD1. The CDR3 is 14 amino acids. Per the germline V gene, CDR1 is SGHTA and CDR2 is FQGNSA. V dropped 2 bases and J dropped 2; count of bases not matched to a gene: 2. As DNA, the CDR3 is TGTGCCAGCAGCTTATCGACAGGGGCCTACGAGCAGTACTTC. This encodes CASSLSTGAYEQYF.

The chain combines TRBV3-1 (or the pseudogene TRBV3-2) with TRBJ1-2; 7 nucleotides agree with TRBD1. Germline assignment: CDR1 LGHDT and CDR2 YNNKEL (reference sequence). V trimming: 2 bases; J trimming: 3 bases; junction bases outside the gene matches: 3. This CDR3 has 14 amino acids. The CDR3 reads CASSQPGTDYGYTF. The CDR3 DNA reads as TGTGCCAGCAGCCAACCCGGGACAGACTATGGCTACACCTTC.

The chain links TRBV12-3 or TRBV12-4 to TRBJ2-7; maybe TRBD1 (6 bases). The CDR3 is 11 residues long. Trimming shortened V by 7 bases and J by 4 bases, and 8 bases separated the two germline ends. The CDR3 protein is CASKQGYEQYF. CDR3 coding DNA: TGTGCCAGCAAACAGGGTTACGAGCAGTACTTC.

The J gene is TRBJ1-2, the V gene TRBV5-1; D is perhaps TRBD1 (5 bases). The germline V and J ends were trimmed by 0 bases and 8 bases, with 14 bases remaining between them. CDR3 length: 14 residues. From germline, CDR1 is SGHRS and CDR2 YFSETQ. As DNA, the CDR3 is TGCGCCAGCAGCTTGGGGTTGGGAGGGGACGGCTACACCTTC. Protein sequence: CASSLGLGGDGYTF.

V gene TRBV6-1 combines with J gene TRBJ2-4, with a weak D call TRBD2 (5 bases). The CDR3 sequence is 13 residues long. Germline V lookup: CDR1 MNHNS, CDR2 SASEGT. Trimming left V 2 bases short and J 12 bases short, with 14 bases between. CDR3 loop: CASSEIKGAHQYF. The CDR3 DNA follows: TGTGCCAGCAGTGAAATAAAGGGAGCACATCAGTACTTC.